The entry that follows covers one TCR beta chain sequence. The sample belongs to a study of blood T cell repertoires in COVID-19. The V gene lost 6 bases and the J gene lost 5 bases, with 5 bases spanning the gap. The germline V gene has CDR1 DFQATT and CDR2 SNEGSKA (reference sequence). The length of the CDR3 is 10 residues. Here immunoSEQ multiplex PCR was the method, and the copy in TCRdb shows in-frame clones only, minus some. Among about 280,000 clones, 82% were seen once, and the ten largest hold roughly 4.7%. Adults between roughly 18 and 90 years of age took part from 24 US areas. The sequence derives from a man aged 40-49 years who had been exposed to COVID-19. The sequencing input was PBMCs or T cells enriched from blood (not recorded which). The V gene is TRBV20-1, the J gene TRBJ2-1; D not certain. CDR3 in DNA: TGCAGTGCCACAGACAATGAGCAGTTCTTC. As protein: CSATDNEQFF.